Given below is one T cell receptor beta chain in context. Its antigen is still unknown. This record comes from a study of cytomegalovirus exposure and HLA in healthy donors. Study-wide findings and caveats: In vitro checks showed that a few CMV-associated chains really do target CMV antigens. Associated with cytomegalovirus, according to the listing, were 170 or so TCR beta chains.

Clones were read by immunoSEQ multiplex PCR, and TCRdb kept only the in-frame ones, dropping some. The sample has 170,000 or so clones; 85% are singletons. The CDR3 sequence is 14 residues long. The germline V gene encodes CDR1 SGHRS and CDR2 YFSETQ. Trimming pared 5 bases from V and 10 bases from J, leaving 21 bases between. V and J are TRBV5-1 and TRBJ1-1; the D gene is possibly TRBD1 (6 bases). The receptor was derived from a man between 18 and 35 years old in good health and CMV-seropositive. The specimen was PBMCs. CDR3 in amino acids: CASRRSTGQPVAFF. CDR3 nucleotides: TGCGCCAGCAGACGATCGACAGGACAGCCGGTAGCTTTCTTT.